This T cell receptor (beta chain) was recorded in a study of T cells expressing NK-cell markers. Study-wide findings and caveats: The CD3+CD56-NKG2C+ fraction of four donors was likewise dominated by these clonotypes.

TCRdb reprocessed the 5' RACE reads, with one entry per CDR3 protein and no DNA. This sample's clone table lists roughly 380,000 distinct CDR3 sequences. With respect to this clonotype: The antigen remains undetermined.

The CDR3 length is 13 residues. Germline CDR1 reads DFQATT; CDR2 reads SNEGSKA (reference sequence). Sequencing used blood T cells: a sorted CD56 or NKG2C T cell subset, CD4+ or CD8+ T cells, or bulk PBMC T cells (not recorded which). The chain joins TRBV20-1 to TRBJ1-6; there is no DNA to check the TCRdb D call of TRBD1. The receptor was isolated from a man aged 18 to 69 in good health. The CDR3 here is CSAVRPGNSPLHF.